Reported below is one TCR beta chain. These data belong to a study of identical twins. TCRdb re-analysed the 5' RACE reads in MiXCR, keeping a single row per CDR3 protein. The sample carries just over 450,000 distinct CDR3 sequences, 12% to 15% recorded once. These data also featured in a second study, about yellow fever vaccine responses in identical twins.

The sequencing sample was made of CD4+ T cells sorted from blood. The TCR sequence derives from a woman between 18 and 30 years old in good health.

The CDR3 sequence: CSATTGVLTEAFF. DNA of the CDR3: TGCAGTGCTACCACAGGGGTACTCACTGAAGCTTTCTTT. The chain recombines TRBV20-1 with TRBJ1-1, with 7 bases fitting TRBD1. The V and J ends lost 4 bases and 4 bases, in that order; junction bases with no gene match: 6. Germline-derived CDR1 and CDR2 are DFQATT and SNEGSKA (reference sequence). The CDR3 runs 13 residues.